The rows below give T cell receptor beta chains drawn from one sample of a study of T cell changes during pregnancy in multiple sclerosis. Profiled with immunoSEQ multiplex PCR; TCRdb holds only in-frame clones, not every one. Of approximately 63,000 clones listed, almost 95% are singletons. This specimen was peripheral blood, taken in the third trimester of pregnancy. Receptor source: a female donor in good health, enrolled as a control in a pregnancy study. Both conserved end residues are part of each CDR3.

j_gene	v_gene	CDR3aa
TRBJ2-1	TRBV5-1	CASSRFSTAGGPKRNEQFF
TRBJ1-2	TRBV5-1	CASSLQTANYGYTF
TRBJ1-1	TRBV15	CATSRDGGGVTEAFF
TRBJ2-2	TRBV10-3	CAISELGAPTGELFF
TRBJ1-5	TRBV15	CATSRGWRDGQPQHF
TRBJ1-3	TRBV18	CASSPPSTGTGNTIYF
TRBJ1-1	TRBV4-3	CASSQAVQLAEAFF
TRBJ2-7	TRBV7-6	CASSSGQGPYEQYF
TRBJ2-1	TRBV9	CASSATGLAGGYNEQFF
TRBJ2-5	TRBV7-2	CASSLALAALEETQYF
TRBJ1-5	TRBV7-2	CASSLDNNQPQHF
TRBJ2-1	TRBV7-9	CASSLGLYNEQFF
TRBJ2-5	TRBV5-1	CASKLAGKETQYF
TRBJ1-1	TRBV7-8	CASSWRQGATEAFF
TRBJ1-6	TRBV10-3	CAISESSAEGGPLHF
TRBJ2-1	TRBV7-9	CASSPRDGSSGGPGNEQFF
TRBJ1-6	TRBV19	CASSSPGVYNSPLHF
TRBJ1-1	TRBV5-4	CASTELRTGGTEAFF
TRBJ1-2	TRBV20-1	CSAWGPSGYTF
TRBJ2-5	TRBV19	CASKFGGQETQYF
TRBJ2-1	TRBV5-1	CASSLAGDSGYNEQFF
TRBJ1-1	TRBV11-2	CASSLGWGERENTEAFF
TRBJ2-5	TRBV7-9	CASSSRETQYF
TRBJ2-5	TRBV5-1	CASSPRTGGVGETQYF
TRBJ2-7	TRBV5-4	CASSLGFAGGAEQYF